This T cell receptor beta chain was captured by sequencing in a study of vaccination effects on CD4 cells after COVID-19. At the level of the study: Participants completed two doses of the BNT162b2 or mRNA-1273 vaccine. Notes on the study in general: Marked contraction was observed in infection-induced and vaccine-induced clones late after vaccination. Cross-reactivity with common cold coronaviruses was shown by only 1 of 255 vaccine-induced clones in healthy vaccinees.

Pools of viral peptides were used by the ViraFEST assay to expand antigen-specific CD4+ T cells ahead of sequencing. Researchers isolated CD4+ T cells once about 11 days of culture had elapsed. Nucleocapsid antibody tests were negative, and the vaccine recipients had no prior SARS-CoV-2 infection. Cultures of over 1.5 million PBMC per well contained about 11 IU/ml IL-2 plus 10 ug/ml peptides. Details on this clone: Its target is unknown.

TCRdb's copy holds only in-frame clones and misses some; the assay was immunoSEQ multiplex PCR. The data contain tens of thousands of clones, around 77% of them singletons. The CDR3 has 12 residues. V was shortened by 6 bases and J by 0 bases, with 5 bases between the two germline ends. Germline V CDR1 and CDR2: SNHLY, FYNNEI. The sample was CD4+ T cells from PBMCs cultured with HCoV-NL63 spike peptides, taken before COVID-19 vaccination. This chain connects TRBV2 to TRBJ2-5; D remains unclear. This receptor was identified in a human donor who received a COVID-19 vaccine. The DNA for the CDR3 is TGTGCCAGCAGGCCAGACCAAGAGACCCAGTACTTC. It is translated as CASRPDQETQYF.